This T cell receptor beta chain appears in the sequencing data of a study of regulatory T cells in long-lasting Graves disease. Background on the study: Graves' patients, newly diagnosed, had taken antithyroid drugs under 3 months.

CDR1 is MDHEN and CDR2 is SYDVKM in the germline V gene. V lost 4 bases, J lost 2 bases, and 4 bases stayed unmatched. The CDR3 extends over 15 amino acids. Findings and limits, study-wide: Gene preferences differed: TRBV28, TRBJ1-2, TRBJ2-5 in persistent cases. Thyroid tissue went unexamined; only peripheral blood was analyzed.

iRepertoire HTBI primers and Arm-PCR of CDR3 regions built TCR beta libraries. TCRdb recomputed calls from the multiplex PCR reads with MiXCR, one row per CDR3 protein. The sample contains approximately 470,000 distinct CDR3 sequences, around 15% of which appear only once. In its sample, this clonotype was seen many times. Its specificity is not known. As for time point: newly diagnosed GD, antithyroid drugs for less than 3 months. The TCR library was made from RNA that had been extracted from PBMCs in TRIzol. This same sample was also taken into another study, of T cells in Graves' hyperthyroidism and ophthalmopathy. That work contributes: Median prediction lead before ophthalmopathy onset was 5 to 7 months with the model.

The source was peripheral blood mononuclear cells (PBMCs), collected at new diagnosis, from a patient treated with antithyroid drugs. The TCR was taken from a man between 40 and 49 years old with Graves disease. J is TRBJ2-7 and V is TRBV28; 11 bases map to TRBD2. The CDR3 bases are TGTGCCAGCAGTTCACCACTAGCGGGGGCCTACGAGCAGTACTTC. The encoded protein is CASSSPLAGAYEQYF. Variable domain in full (rest from reference TRBV28 and TRBJ2-7): DVKVTQSSRYLVKRTGEKVFLECVQDMDHENMFWYRQDPGLGLRLIYFSYDVKMKEKGDIPEGYSVSREKKERFSLILESASTNQTSMYLCASSSPLAGAYEQYFGPGTRLTVT.